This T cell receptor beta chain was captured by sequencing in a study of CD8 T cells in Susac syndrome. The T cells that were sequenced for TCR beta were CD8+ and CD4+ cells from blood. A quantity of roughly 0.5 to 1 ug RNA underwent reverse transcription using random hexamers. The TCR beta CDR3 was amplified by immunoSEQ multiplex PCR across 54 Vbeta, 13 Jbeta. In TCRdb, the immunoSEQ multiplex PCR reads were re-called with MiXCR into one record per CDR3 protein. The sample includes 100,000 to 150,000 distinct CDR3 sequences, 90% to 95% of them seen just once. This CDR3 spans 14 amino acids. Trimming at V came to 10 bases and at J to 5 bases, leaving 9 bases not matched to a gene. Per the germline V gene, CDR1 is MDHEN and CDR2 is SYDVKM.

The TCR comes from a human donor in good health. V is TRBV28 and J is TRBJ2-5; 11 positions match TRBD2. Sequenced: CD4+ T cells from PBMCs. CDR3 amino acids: CATLAGGPGETQYF. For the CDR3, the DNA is TGTGCCACCTTAGCGGGAGGGCCGGGTGAGACCCAGTACTTC.